This TCR beta chain was obtained from a study of blood T cells in healthy people across ages (dated by TCRdb to about 2015). Context from the whole study: In model experiments, template switching captured roughly one uniquely barcoded TCR beta cDNA molecule for every two T cells. To track age-related changes in TCR beta repertoire diversity, the study relied on deep sequencing normalized with unique cDNA molecular identifiers. The donors were divided into four age groups: young (average roughly 15 years), middle-aged (around 37), aged (around 59) and long-lived (around 80). To avoid experimental bias, donors of different ages were spread randomly across the sequencing lanes. Two additional independent replicas of 1 million unique cDNA reads from the same blood draw were analyzed for two donors (one aged 18 to 29 and one aged 80 or older). Study-wide conclusions, independent of this receptor: Bulk unsorted PBMC profiling prevented conclusive comparison of naive and antigen-experienced compartments. Total diversity estimates from one million sequenced T cells were considered lower bounds and underestimates. A strong correlation was found between observed TCR beta diversity and the percentage of naive T cells measured by flow cytometry. As age increased, observed TCR beta diversity per million T cells dropped in a roughly linear way, and a significant reduction was already evident by age about 36. Because donor CMV infection status was unknown, age-related changes in expanded clonotypes were potentially confounded. Compared with the aged group, the long-lived group had more naive CD4+ T cells, fewer expanded clones and increased TCR diversity, a pattern suggesting age selection.

The germline V gene specifies SGHVS as CDR1 and FNYEAQ as CDR2. V sheds 3 bases and J sheds 5 bases, leaving 13 bases between their ends. The CDR3 numbers 14 residues from cysteine through phenylalanine. Of the read, only the CDR3 DNA is kept; its 42 bases are in frame from base 1. Systemically healthy Caucasian individuals from Russia, 39 in total and aged 6 to 90 years, were included as donors. Each donor gave approximately 9.3 milliliters of peripheral blood, collected into EDTA-treated Vacutainer tubes. Ficoll-Paque density-gradient centrifugation was used to isolate PBMCs, with at least 7 million obtained per sample. Trizol reagent was used to extract total RNA from PBMCs, with at least 6 micrograms per sample. The percentages of naive CD45RAhigh/CD27high T cells were determined by flow cytometry on a PBMC aliquot from every donor. Comment on this clonotype: Its antigen has not been determined. No clone much larger than this one lies a single base away; base qualities are absent.

Receptor libraries were prepared by 5' RACE. Sequencing used an Illumina HiSeq 2500. A second 7 to 11 cycle PCR used a sample-barcoded 5' primer and a J-beta primer mix. A template-switch 5' adaptor carrying 12 random nucleotides introduced a unique molecular identifier onto each TCR beta cDNA molecule. Each sample yielded at least 2.5 million CDR3-containing paired-end reads. First-strand cDNA was synthesized from all RNA with the Mint cDNA synthesis kit, primed by a TRBC-specific oligonucleotide. Following uracil-DNA glycosylase treatment, a first 18-cycle PCR with universal primers M1SS and BC2_uni_R was performed on all cDNA. Processing in the source paper ran as follows. For normalization, 1 million high-quality reads, each with a distinct molecular identifier, were randomly selected from each sample. Reads with shared molecular identifiers were discarded instead of being binned into consensus sequences. CDR3 identification, clonotype clustering and error correction used MiTCR with a Q25 quality threshold and the strictest error-elimination algorithm. A nonparametric unseen species model with Euler transformation was used to estimate a lower bound on total TCR beta diversity. In-frame beta chains were kept once TCRdb had trimmed the public reads at Q25 with fastp and called clones with MiXCR. Each CDR3 protein appears once, grouped with its most common genes and DNA. The V and J calls reflect TCRdb's pipeline rather than the authors' work. The sample table shows some 730,000 distinct CDR3 sequences, and 22% are seen once. Of the sample, roughly a fifth is held by the ten largest clones.

The sequenced sample was blood. The sequence joins TRBV7-6 to TRBJ2-5, with the identity of the D gene unclear. This sequence originates from a man in his sixties or seventies in good health. The CDR3 sequence is CASSFASTMETQYF. Here is the DNA: TGTGCCAGCAGCTTCGCCTCGACAATGGAGACCCAGTACTTC. With all but the CDR3 taken from the reference TRBV7-6 and TRBJ2-5 genes, the full variable domain is: GAGVSQSPRYKVTKRGQDVALRCDPISGHVSLYWYRQALGQGPEFLTYFNYEAQQDKSGLPNDRFSAERPEGSISTLTIQRTEQRDSAMYRCASSFASTMETQYFGPGTRLLVL.